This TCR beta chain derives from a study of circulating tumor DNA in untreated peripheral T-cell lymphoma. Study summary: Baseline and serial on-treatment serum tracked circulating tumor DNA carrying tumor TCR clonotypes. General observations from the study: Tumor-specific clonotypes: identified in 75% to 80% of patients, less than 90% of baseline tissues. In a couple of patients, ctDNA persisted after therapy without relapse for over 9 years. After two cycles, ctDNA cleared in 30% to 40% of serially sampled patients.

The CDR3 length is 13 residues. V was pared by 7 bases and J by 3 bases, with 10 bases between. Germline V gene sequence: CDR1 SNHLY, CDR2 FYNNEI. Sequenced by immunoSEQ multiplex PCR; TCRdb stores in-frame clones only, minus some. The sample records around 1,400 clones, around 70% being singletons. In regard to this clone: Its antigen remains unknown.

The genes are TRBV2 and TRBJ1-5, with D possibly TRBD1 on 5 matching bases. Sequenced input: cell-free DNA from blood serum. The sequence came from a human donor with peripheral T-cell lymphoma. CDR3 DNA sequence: TGTGCCAGCACTTTCAGGGTCAATCAGCCCCAGCATTTT. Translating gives CASTFRVNQPQHF.